The clone carrying this TCR beta chain was observed at least ten times. Its target is unknown. The CDR3 loop spans 15 amino acids. V dropped 6 bases and J dropped 6; count of bases not matched to a gene: 9. In germline, CDR1 is MNHEY, CDR2 SVGEGT. Unique molecular identifiers were added to individual cDNA molecules. TCRdb independently ran MiXCR on the 5' RACE reads; one entry per CDR3 protein. The data hold 80,000 to 100,000 distinct CDR3 sequences, with roughly 12% observed a single time. This entry belongs to a study of early T cells in non-severe SARS-CoV-2 infection. Study-wide findings and caveats: Clonotype matching in VDJdb favored anti-spike CD8 responses and did not capture private and CD4 specificities.

The receptor's source is an adult who was a healthcare worker with PCR-confirmed SARS-CoV-2 infection or an uninfected control (not recorded which). The genes are TRBV6-2 or TRBV6-3 and TRBJ2-1, with 9 bases aligning to TRBD1. Sample: whole blood. The CDR3 nucleotides are TGTGCCAGCAGATCGACAGGGGGAAATCTCAATGAGCAGTTCTTC. This encodes CASRSTGGNLNEQFF.